The T cell receptor beta chain under discussion was sequenced for a study of T cells in localized non-small cell lung cancer. Study-level findings and limits: Among the tissues sampled, uninvolved adjacent lung had the highest T cell clonality, above tumor. Because sequencing included only one region (of the tumor), heterogeneity remains possible. Turning up in adjacent lung were a median approximately 60 of the top 100 tumor clones.

Concerning this clone itself: Its matching antigen is unknown.

Produced via immunoSEQ multiplex PCR; TCRdb's table is partial and in-frame only. The sample has 15,000 or so clones, about 87% seen once; the top ten hold 27%. Germline V CDR1 and CDR2: MNHGY, SVAAGI. The CDR3 totals 13 residues. V shed 6 bases, J shed 4 bases, and the junction held 2 bases outside the gene matches. The clonotype was recovered from a male donor aged 60 or over with stage II lung adenocarcinoma. V gene TRBV6-9 combines with J gene TRBJ2-2, with TRBD1 identical over 7 bases. The sample consisted of peripheral blood mononuclear cells, taken before any cancer treatment. This CDR3 reads CASSSGGTGELFF. CDR3 in DNA: TGTGCCAGCAGCTCAGGGGGCACCGGGGAGCTGTTTTTT.